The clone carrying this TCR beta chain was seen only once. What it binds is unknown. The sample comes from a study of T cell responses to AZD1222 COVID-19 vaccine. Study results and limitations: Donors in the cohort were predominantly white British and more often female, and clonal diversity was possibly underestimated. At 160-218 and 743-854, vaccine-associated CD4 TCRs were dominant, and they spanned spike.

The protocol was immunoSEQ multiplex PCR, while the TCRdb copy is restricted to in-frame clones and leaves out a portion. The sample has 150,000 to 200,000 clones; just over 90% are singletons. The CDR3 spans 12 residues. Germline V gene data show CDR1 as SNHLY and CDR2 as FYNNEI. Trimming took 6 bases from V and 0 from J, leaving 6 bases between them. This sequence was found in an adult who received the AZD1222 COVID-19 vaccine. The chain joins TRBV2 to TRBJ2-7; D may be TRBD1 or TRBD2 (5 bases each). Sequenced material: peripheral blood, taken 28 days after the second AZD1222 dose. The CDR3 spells CASRRGSYEQYF. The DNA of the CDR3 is TGTGCCAGCAGGAGGGGCTCCTACGAGCAGTACTTC.